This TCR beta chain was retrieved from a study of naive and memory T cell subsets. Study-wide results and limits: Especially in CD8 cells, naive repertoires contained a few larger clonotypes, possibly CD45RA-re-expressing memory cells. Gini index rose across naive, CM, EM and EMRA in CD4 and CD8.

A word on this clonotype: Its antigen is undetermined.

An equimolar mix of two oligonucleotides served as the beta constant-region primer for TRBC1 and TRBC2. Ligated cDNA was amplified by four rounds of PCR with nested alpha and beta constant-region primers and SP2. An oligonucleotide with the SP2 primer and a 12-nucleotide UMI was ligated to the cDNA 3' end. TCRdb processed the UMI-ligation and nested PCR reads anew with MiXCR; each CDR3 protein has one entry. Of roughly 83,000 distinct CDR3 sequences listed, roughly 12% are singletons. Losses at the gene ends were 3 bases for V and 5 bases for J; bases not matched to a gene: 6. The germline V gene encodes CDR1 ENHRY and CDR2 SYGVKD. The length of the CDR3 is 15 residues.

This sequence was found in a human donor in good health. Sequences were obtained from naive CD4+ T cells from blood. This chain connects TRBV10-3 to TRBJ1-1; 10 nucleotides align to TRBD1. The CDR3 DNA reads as TGTGCCATCAGTGATCCGGGACAGGGGAGGACTGAAGCTTTCTTT. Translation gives CAISDPGQGRTEAFF.